These 9 T cell receptor beta chains were sequenced from one sample in a study of shared clonotypes between healthy human individuals. Clones were sequenced by immunoSEQ multiplex PCR, and TCRdb holds only the in-frame ones, with some missing. The data hold a few hundred thousand clones, with about 70% observed a single time. Material: memory CD4+ T cells sorted from blood. As to subset: CD45RA-negative fraction. These receptors came from a man aged 25-40 years in good health.

The chain links TRBV28 to TRBJ2-1, with D unclear. The CDR3 is 14 residues long. V lost 2 bases and J 6 bases, leaving 11 bases between the germline ends. Per germline, CDR1 MDHEN and CDR2 SYDVKM. DNA of the CDR3: TGTGCCAGCAGTTTACGCCCTTCCATCAATGAGCAGTTCTTC. It translates to CASSLRPSINEQFF.

This chain joins TRBV15 and TRBJ2-6; D ambiguous. CDR3 length equals 16 residues. The V gene lost 0 bases and the J gene lost 0 bases, with 6 bases spanning the gap. The germline V gene has CDR1 LNHNV and CDR2 YYDKDF (reference sequence). DNA of the CDR3: TGTGCCACCAGCAGAGACGGGTTCTCTGGGGCCAACGTCCTGACTTTC. Encoded protein: CATSRDGFSGANVLTF.

V and J are TRBV7-2 and TRBJ1-5, with unresolved D. Germline lookup yields CDR1 SGHTA and CDR2 FQGNSA. V was clipped by 4 bases and J by 6 bases, with 13 bases between them. This CDR3 is built from 14 residues. In DNA, the CDR3 is TGTGCCAGCAGCTCCGTACCGACTATTCAGCCCCAGCATTTT. It specifies CASSSVPTIQPQHF. Supplemented by reference TRBV7-2 and TRBJ1-5, the full variable domain reads GAGVSQSPSNKVTEKGKDVELRCDPISGHTALYWYRQSLGQGLEFLIYFQGNSAPDKSGLPSDRFSAERTGGSVSTLTIQRTQQEDSAVYLCASSSVPTIQPQHFGDGTRLSIL.

This clone has a handful of counts. The chain is built from TRBV6-6 and TRBJ1-4; 11 nucleotides agree with TRBD1. The V segment lost 2 bases and the J segment 9 bases; nucleotides outside the gene matches: 2. This CDR3 comprises 14 residues. The germline gives CDR1 MNHNY, CDR2 SVGAGI (reference sequence). CDR3 residues: CASSYGTGGQKLFF. The CDR3 DNA sequence: TGTGCCAGCAGTTACGGGACAGGGGGTCAAAAACTGTTTTTT.

The V gene is TRBV15, the J gene TRBJ2-1; D call uncertain. The CDR3 contains 15 residues. V lost 1 base to trimming and J lost 0 bases, with 7 bases between them. Germline-derived CDR1 and CDR2 are LNHNV and YYDKDF (reference sequence). The CDR3 region has the DNA TGTGCCACCAGCAGAGGATCAGACTCCTACAATGAGCAGTTCTTC. Protein sequence: CATSRGSDSYNEQFF.

V is TRBV29-1 and J is TRBJ2-2; TRBD2 matches 12 bases. This CDR3 is 15 amino acids long. V shed 6 bases and J 7 bases; nucleotides not matched to a gene: 9. The germline V gene has CDR1 SQVTM and CDR2 ANQGSEA. In DNA form, the CDR3 reads TGCAGCGTCGGACTAGCGGGACTTGGGGTCGGGGAGCTGTTTTTT. It encodes CSVGLAGLGVGELFF.

The V gene is TRBV28, the J gene TRBJ2-7; TRBD2 aligns across 14 bases. Germline trimming cut 7 bases from V and 0 bases from J; bases unmatched to any gene: 14. Germline V gives CDR1 MDHEN, CDR2 SYDVKM. This CDR3 has 19 amino acids. CDR3 region: CASTRSRGLAGAPSYEQYF. Written as DNA, the CDR3 is TGTGCCAGCACCCGCTCCCGGGGACTAGCGGGAGCTCCCTCCTACGAGCAGTACTTC.

A few counts support this clone. The CDR3 nucleotides read TGTGCCAGCTCACCCAACACGGGCATGTTGCGGAGCGGGAGTGGCAATGAGCAGTTCTTC. Protein product: CASSPNTGMLRSGSGNEQFF. This chain joins TRBV18 and TRBJ2-1; 8 bases agree with TRBD2. CDR1 is KGHSH and CDR2 is LQKENI in the germline V gene. This CDR3 has 20 residues. V trimming: 3 bases; J trimming: 6 bases; junction bases outside the gene matches: 22.

This clone was seen more than once but under ten times. V gene TRBV9 combines with J gene TRBJ2-1; 7 nucleotides line up with TRBD2. The germline V gene encodes CDR1 SGDLS and CDR2 YYNGEE. This CDR3 contains 16 residues. Trimming cost V 0 bases and J 5 bases; bases outside gene matches: 8. The CDR3 sequence: CASSVGLAGADNEQFF. The CDR3 DNA is TGTGCCAGCAGCGTAGGTCTCGCGGGAGCTGACAATGAGCAGTTCTTC.